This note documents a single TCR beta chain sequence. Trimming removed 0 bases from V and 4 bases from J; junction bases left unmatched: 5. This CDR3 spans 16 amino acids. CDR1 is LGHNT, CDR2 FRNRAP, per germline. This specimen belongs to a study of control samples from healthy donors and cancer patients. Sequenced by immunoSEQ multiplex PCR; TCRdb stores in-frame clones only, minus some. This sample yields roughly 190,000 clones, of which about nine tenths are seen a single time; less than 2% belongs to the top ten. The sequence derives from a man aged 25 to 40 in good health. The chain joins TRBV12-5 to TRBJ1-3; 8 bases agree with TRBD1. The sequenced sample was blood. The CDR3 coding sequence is TGTGCTAGTGGTTTGGTAAGGGCAGGGGGCGGAAACACCATATATTTT. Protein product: CASGLVRAGGGNTIYF.